Below are 4 T cell receptor beta chains sequenced from a single sample in a study of cytomegalovirus exposure and HLA in healthy donors. This PCR relied on a set of 60 Vbeta primers and 13 Jbeta primers. The repertoire was sequenced with immunoSEQ multiplex PCR; TCRdb's copy has only in-frame clones and lacks some. In the table there are 150,000 to 200,000 clones, about 80% of which are singletons. The sample taken for sequencing was PBMCs. The receptors were sampled from a man aged 30-40 years in good health and CMV-seropositive.

The chain couples TRBV14 to TRBJ2-7, with 8 positions matching TRBD2. The V segment lost 4 bases and the J segment 2 bases; nucleotides outside the gene matches: 4. Germline V gives CDR1 SGHDN, CDR2 FVKESK. CDR3 length: 14 amino acids. CDR3 sequence reads: CASSLGGGTYEQYF. CDR3 sequence (DNA): TGTGCCAGCAGCCTCGGGGGGGGCACCTACGAGCAGTACTTC.

The chain uses TRBV5-1 and TRBJ1-2; tentative D call: TRBD1 (5 bases). V shed 0 bases and J shed 5 bases, with 17 bases lying between them. Germline CDR1 reads SGHRS; CDR2 reads YFSETQ. The CDR3 totals 16 residues. The DNA for the CDR3 is TGCGCCAGCAGCTTGGAAGGGGATTTGAGGATGTATGGCTACACCTTC. It yields the protein CASSLEGDLRMYGYTF.

This clone has only a few counts. CDR3 amino acids: CASSQAQGAEAFF. For the CDR3, the DNA is TGTGCCAGCAGCCAGGCACAGGGGGCTGAAGCTTTCTTT. The V call is TRBV4-2, the J call TRBJ1-1, with 8 bases that match TRBD1. The CDR3 spans 13 residues. J was trimmed by 6 bases and V by 3 bases; bases with no gene match: 3. CDR1 and CDR2 from the germline V gene are LGHNA and YNFKEQ.

This clone was observed a few times. The chain uses TRBV5-1 and TRBJ1-5, with D tentatively TRBD1 (5 bases). Trimming cost V 0 bases and J 7 bases, with 14 bases left between them. The CDR3 extends over 15 amino acids. The germline gives CDR1 SGHRS, CDR2 YFSETQ. CDR3 residues: CASSLDGVQGQPQHF. As DNA, the CDR3 is TGCGCCAGCAGCTTGGACGGAGTCCAGGGACAGCCCCAGCATTTT.